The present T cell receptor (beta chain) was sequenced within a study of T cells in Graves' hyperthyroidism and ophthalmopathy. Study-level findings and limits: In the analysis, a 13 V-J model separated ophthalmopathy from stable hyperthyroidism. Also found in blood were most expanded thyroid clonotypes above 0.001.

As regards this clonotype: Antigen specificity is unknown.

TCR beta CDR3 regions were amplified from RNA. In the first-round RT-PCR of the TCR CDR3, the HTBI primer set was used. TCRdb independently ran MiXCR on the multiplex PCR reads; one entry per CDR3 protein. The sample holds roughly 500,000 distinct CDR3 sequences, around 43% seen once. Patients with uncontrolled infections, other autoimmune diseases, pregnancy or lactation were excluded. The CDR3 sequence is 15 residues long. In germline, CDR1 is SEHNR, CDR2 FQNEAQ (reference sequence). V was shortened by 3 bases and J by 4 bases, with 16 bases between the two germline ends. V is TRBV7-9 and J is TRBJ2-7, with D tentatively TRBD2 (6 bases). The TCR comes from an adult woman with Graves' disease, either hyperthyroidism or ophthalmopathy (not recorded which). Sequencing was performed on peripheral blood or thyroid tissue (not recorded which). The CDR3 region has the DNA TGTGCCAGCAGCTTGGTCGAGGGAGGCCCGTACGAGCAGTACTTC. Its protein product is CASSLVEGGPYEQYF. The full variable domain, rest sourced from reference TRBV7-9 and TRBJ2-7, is DTGVSQNPRHKITKRGQNVTFRCDPISEHNRLYWYRQTLGQGPEFLTYFQNEAQLEKSRLLSDRFSAERPKGSFSTLEIQRTEQGDSAMYLCASSLVEGGPYEQYFGPGTRLTVT.